This TCR beta chain was found in a study of a mutant IDH1 vaccine in newly diagnosed glioma. About the research overall: Scheduled for weeks 1, 3, 5, 7, 11, 15, 19 and 23, eight vaccinations were given to patients. Vaccines were begun 4-6 weeks after radiotherapy alone, or with temozolomide cycles. Previous care, which was radiotherapy, temozolomide, or both, most often involved both. Findings and caveats of the study: Alterations occurring in top peripheral T cell clonotypes seemed unrelated to pseudoprogression.

Concerning this clone: Its target is not known.

Time point reported: week 11, during vaccination. Topical imiquimod was applied with each vaccine dose, which held 300 ug of mutant IDH1 20-mer peptide. Assay used: immunoSEQ multiplex PCR; TCRdb lists only in-frame clones, some missing. Among tens of thousands of clones listed, roughly 90% were seen once. J gave up 4 bases and V 5 bases, and 6 bases lay outside the gene matches. The length of the CDR3 is 15 residues. Germline CDR1 reads SNHLY; CDR2 reads FYNNEI. The sample was PBMCs, taken from a glioma patient whose treatment included an IDH1 peptide vaccine. The rearrangement links TRBV2 to TRBJ2-2; 8 nucleotides match TRBD2. The receptor was isolated from a man aged 50 to 59 with glioma. Written as DNA, the CDR3 is TGTGCCAGCAGTTCCGGGACTAGGAGCACCGGGGAGCTGTTTTTT. Translated: CASSSGTRSTGELFF.